At least ten counts were recorded for the clone carrying this TCR beta chain. CDR3 length equals 16 residues. Losses at the gene ends were 3 bases for V and 0 bases for J; bases not matched to a gene: 4. Looked up from germline, CDR1 is KGHDR and CDR2 is SFDVKD. This record comes from a study of blood T cells in healthy people across ages. A J-beta primer mix and a sample-barcoded 5' primer were used in a second PCR of roughly 6 to 11 cycles. TCRdb independently ran MiXCR on the 5' RACE reads; one entry per CDR3 protein. The sample contains 1.5 million to 2 million distinct CDR3 sequences, about 30% of which appear only once.

This sequence joins TRBV24-1 and TRBJ2-3, with TRBD1 matching over 8 bases. The TCR was taken from a woman aged 25 to 45 in good health. Sequencing was performed on blood. CDR3 nucleotides: TGTGCCACCAGTGATGCGGACAGGGCCAGCACAGATACGCAGTATTTT. It encodes CATSDADRASTDTQYF.